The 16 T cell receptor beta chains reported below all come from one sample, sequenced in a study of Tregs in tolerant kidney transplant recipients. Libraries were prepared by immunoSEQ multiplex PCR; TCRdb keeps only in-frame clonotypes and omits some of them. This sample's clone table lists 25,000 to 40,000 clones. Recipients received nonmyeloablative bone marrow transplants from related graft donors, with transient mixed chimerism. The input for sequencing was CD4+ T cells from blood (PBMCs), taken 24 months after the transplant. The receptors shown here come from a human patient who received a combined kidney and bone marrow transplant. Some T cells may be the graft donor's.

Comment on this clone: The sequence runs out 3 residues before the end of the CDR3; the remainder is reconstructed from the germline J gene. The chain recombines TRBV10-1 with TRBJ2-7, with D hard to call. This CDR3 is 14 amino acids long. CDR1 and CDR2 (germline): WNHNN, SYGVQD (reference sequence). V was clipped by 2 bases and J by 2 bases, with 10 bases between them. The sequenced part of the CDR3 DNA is TGCGCCAGCAGTGAGACAAAGTGGCCCTACGAG. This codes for CASSETKWPYE. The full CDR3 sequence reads CASSETKWPYEQYF.

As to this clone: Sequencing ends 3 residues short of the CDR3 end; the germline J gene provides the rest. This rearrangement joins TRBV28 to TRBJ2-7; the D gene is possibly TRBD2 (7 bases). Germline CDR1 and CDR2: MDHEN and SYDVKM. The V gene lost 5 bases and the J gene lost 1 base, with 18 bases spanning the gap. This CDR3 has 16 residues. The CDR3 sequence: CASSPSEGEGSYEQYF. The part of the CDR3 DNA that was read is TGTGCCAGCAGTCCATCTGAGGGGGAGGGATCCTACGAG.

The CDR3 is CSAPGTGGFQPQHF. The covered CDR3 bases are TGCAGTGCTCCCGGGACAGGGGGCTTTCAGCCC. The chain links TRBV20-1 to TRBJ1-5; 12 bases line up with TRBD1. The observed sequence ends 3 residues before the CDR3 terminus, with the missing tail filled in from the germline J gene. After removal of 5 bases from V and 6 bases from J, the junction contained 5 bases not matched to a gene. The germline V gene encodes CDR1 DFQATT and CDR2 SNEGSKA (reference sequence). This CDR3 region has 14 residues.

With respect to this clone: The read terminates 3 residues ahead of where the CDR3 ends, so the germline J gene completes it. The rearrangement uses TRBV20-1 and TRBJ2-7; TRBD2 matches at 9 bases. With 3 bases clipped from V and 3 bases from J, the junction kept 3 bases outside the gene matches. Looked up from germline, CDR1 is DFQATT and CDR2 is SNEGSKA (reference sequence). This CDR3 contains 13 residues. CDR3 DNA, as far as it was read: TGCAGTGCTAGTAGCGGGAGAGTCTACGAG. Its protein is CSASSGRVYE. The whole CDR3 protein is CSASSGRVYEQYF.

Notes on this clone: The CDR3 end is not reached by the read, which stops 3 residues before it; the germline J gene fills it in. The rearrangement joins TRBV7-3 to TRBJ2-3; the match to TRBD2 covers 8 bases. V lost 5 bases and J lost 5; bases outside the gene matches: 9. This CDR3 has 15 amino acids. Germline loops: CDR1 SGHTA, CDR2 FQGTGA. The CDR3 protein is CASSPHSGIEDTQYF. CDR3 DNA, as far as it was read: TGTGCCAGCAGCCCCCATAGCGGGATAGAAGATACG.

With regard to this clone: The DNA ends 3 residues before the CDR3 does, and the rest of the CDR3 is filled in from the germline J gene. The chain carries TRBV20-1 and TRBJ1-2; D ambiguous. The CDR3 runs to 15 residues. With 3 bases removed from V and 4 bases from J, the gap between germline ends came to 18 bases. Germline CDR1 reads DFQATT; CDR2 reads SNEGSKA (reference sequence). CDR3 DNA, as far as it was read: TGCAGTGCTAGTCCCCCAGCCCGGGGAGGCTATGGC. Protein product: CSASPPARGGYG. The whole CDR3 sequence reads CSASPPARGGYGYTF.

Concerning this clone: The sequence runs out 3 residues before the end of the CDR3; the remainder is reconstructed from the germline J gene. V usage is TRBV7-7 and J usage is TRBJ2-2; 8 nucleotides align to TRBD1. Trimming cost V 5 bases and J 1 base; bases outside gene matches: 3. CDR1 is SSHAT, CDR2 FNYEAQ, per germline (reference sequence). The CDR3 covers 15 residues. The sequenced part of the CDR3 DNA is TGTGCCAGCAGCACCGGGACAGGGAACACCGGGGAG. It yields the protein CASSTGTGNTGE. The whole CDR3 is CASSTGTGNTGELFF.

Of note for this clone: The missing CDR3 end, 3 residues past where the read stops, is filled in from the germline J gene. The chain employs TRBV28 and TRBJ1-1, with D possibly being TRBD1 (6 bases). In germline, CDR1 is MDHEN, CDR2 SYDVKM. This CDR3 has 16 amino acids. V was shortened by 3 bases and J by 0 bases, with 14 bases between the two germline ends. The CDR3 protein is CASSLGSGHLNTEAFF. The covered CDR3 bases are TGTGCCAGCAGTTTGGGCTCGGGACACTTGAACACTGAA.

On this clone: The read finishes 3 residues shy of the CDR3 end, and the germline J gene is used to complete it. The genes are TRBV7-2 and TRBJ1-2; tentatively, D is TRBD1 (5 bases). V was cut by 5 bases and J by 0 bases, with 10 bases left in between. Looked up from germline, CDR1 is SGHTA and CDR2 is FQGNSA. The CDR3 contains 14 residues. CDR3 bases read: TGTGCCAGCAGCCCCTCGACAGCTAACTATGGC. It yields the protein CASSPSTANYG. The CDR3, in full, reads CASSPSTANYGYTF.

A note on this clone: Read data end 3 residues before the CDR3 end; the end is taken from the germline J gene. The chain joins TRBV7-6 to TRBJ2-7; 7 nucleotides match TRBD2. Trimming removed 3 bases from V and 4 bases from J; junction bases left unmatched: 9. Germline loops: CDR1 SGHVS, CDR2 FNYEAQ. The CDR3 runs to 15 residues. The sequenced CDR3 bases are TGTGCCAGCAGCTTTTGGGCGGGAGAAATTTACGAG. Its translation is CASSFWAGEIYE. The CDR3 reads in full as CASSFWAGEIYEQYF.

CDR3 DNA, as far as it was read: TGTGCCAGCAGCCAGGGACTAGCGGAGCACACAGATACG. Protein: CASSQGLAEHTDT. The CDR3 reads in full as CASSQGLAEHTDTQYF. This chain connects TRBV7-6 to TRBJ2-3; TRBD2 matches at 11 bases. Read sequence stops 3 residues before the CDR3 end, and the germline J gene provides the missing end. The CDR3 is made up of 16 amino acids. Losses at the gene ends were 5 bases for V and 2 bases for J; bases not matched to a gene: 6. Germline CDR1 reads SGHVS; CDR2 reads FNYEAQ.

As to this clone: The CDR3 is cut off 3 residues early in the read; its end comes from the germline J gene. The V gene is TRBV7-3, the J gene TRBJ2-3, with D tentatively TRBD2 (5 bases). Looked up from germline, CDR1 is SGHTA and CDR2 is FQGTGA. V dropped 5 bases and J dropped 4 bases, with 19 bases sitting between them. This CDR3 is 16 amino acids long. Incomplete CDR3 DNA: TGTGCCAGCAGCCCCGTAGTAGCGCACCATGCAGATACG. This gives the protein CASSPVVAHHADT. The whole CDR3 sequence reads CASSPVVAHHADTQYF.

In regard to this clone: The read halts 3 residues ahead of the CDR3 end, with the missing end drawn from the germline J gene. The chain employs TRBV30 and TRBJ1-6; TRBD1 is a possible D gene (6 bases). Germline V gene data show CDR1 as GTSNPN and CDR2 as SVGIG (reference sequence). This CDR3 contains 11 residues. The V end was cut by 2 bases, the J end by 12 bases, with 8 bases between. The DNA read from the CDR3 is TGTGCCTGGAGTCAGGGGCTACCC. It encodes CAWSQGLP. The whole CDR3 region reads CAWSQGLPLHF.

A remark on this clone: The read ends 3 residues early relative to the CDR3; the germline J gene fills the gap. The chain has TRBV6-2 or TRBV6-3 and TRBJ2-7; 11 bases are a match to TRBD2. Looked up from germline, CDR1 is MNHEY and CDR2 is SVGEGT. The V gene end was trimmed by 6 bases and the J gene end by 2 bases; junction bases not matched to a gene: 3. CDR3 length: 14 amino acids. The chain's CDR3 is CASRSSGRTYEQYF. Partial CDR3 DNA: TGTGCCAGCAGGTCTAGCGGGAGGACCTACGAG.

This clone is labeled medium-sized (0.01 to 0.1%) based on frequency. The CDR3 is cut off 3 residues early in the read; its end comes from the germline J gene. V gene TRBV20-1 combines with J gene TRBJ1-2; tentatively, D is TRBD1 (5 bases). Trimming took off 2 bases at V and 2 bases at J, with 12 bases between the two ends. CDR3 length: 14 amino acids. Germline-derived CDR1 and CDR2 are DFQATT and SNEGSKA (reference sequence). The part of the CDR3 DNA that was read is TGCAGTGCTAGACGACAGAGTACGAACTATGGC. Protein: CSARRQSTNYG. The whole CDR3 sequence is CSARRQSTNYGYTF.

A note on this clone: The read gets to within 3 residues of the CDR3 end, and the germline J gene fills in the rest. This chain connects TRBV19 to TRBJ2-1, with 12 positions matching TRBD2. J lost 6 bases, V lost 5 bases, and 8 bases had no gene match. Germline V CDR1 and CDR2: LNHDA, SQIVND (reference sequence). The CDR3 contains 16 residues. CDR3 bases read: TGTGCCAGTAGTCCGCGGACTAGCGGGATAATCAATGAG. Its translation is CASSPRTSGIINE. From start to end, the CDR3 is CASSPRTSGIINEQFF.